This TCR beta chain was profiled in a study of shared clonotypes between healthy human individuals (dated by TCRdb to the early 2020s). About the investigation overall: The cohort comprised a couple of women and a few men aged 18 to 49 years. For each donor, three plates each were used for CD4 naive and CD4 memory, two plates were used for CD8 naive, and one plate was used for CD8 memory. Blood TCR repertoires of roughly five healthy adults were deeply sequenced to estimate repertoire size and the extent of clonotype sharing between individuals. Libraries were prepared and TCR repertoires were sequenced by different laboratories using diverse techniques, in order to increase sequencing depth and limit assay-specific biases. Per donor, leukapheresis produced somewhere between about 0.8 and 9 billion PBMCs.

Taken from the germline V gene (reference sequence), the CDR1 and CDR2 loops are LNHNV and YYDKDF. Between the V and J ends, shortened by 3 bases and 3 bases respectively, the junction contains 14 bases. From its cysteine to its phenylalanine, the CDR3 spans 15 amino acids. Only CDR3 DNA is held: 45 bases, read in frame from base 1. The investigation overall reported the following: Naive subsets generally had larger estimated clonotype richness than memory subsets. Sharing across a handful of donors was observed for about 5% of naive CD4, 3.5% of naive CD8, over 2% of memory CD4, and around 0.44% of memory CD8 clonotypes. Pairwise subsampling led to the expectation that sequencing depth would affect the degree of clonotype sharing among donors. Compared with non-shared clonotypes, clonotypes shared by all four sorted-subset donors had higher generation probabilities. Rarefaction of sorted-subset datasets indicated incomplete sequencing despite the large sequencing depth. Only blood was sampled, and tissue TCR repertoires likely differ from those in blood. Because the study included only a small number of donors, the genetic and exposure-history diversity represented was limited.

Using the deep immunoSEQ assay, multiplex PCR amplified TCR CDR3 regions from genomic DNA. Extracted genomic DNA from each cell subset was spread evenly across all wells of several immunoSEQ 96-well plates, with each plate serving as a replicate. For sorted subsets, about 200 ng genomic DNA, equal to some 28,000 T cell genomes, was loaded into each replicate PCR. Purified libraries were measured with a Qubit 3.0 fluorometer, size-checked on a Bioanalyzer 2100, and measured again with the KAPA Library Quantification kit. Each immunoSEQ 96-well plate was sequenced on its own single-read 150-cycle Illumina NextSeq 550 flow cell. The authors' pipeline ran thus. The immunoSEQ output contained only junctional sequences without quality scores, so filtering could not match that applied to full-length reads. To assign V/J genes and CDR3, sequences were annotated using PyIR, a Python wrapper for IgBLAST v1.9, with IMGT germline references. Any read was removed if the V/J assignment was weak (E-value above 1e-6), the CDR3 was missing, or the read contained stop codons, out-of-frame junctions, or ambiguous translated residues. V3J clonotypes were defined by identical inferred V gene, J gene, and CDR3 amino acid sequence. Percentage overlap between repertoires was calculated by dividing the number of shared unique clonotypes by the size of the smaller repertoire. Three approaches were used to assess repertoire richness: RTK rarefaction, the Chao1 estimator, and Recon v2.1 estimates of unobserved clonotypes. For all TCRbeta clonotypes obtained by the gDNA method from a handful of donors, generation probabilities were computed with OLGA. TCRdb stores this immuneACCESS table with in-frame sequences only. Part of the clones is absent; in the studies checked, under half of the shortfall reflects unresolved V genes, and no reason is known for the rest. V and J calls and clone size are copied from that table; D and trimming were computed from the DNA. The sample table holds around 1.9 million clones, of which just under 95% were seen once. The ten largest clones capture approximately 1.7% of the sample.

For the CD8 naive samples, CD45RO-negative cells were positively selected for CCR7, yielding a CD45RA+CCR7+ population from which TemRA cells were excluded. Donors were healthy HIV-negative adults with no recently reported acute infections or vaccinations. All donors were Caucasian adults living in Nashville, Tennessee, USA. Blood was collected by leukapheresis, and PBMCs were isolated by Ficoll-Histopaque density gradient centrifugation and then cryopreserved in liquid nitrogen vapor phase. Analytical flow cytometry was used to check the purity and quantity of every magnetically sorted T cell population. Genomic DNA was isolated from each sorted fraction and quantified by UV absorbance on a Nanodrop 2000c. Points on this clone: No cognate antigen has been identified for it. Base quality data are lacking; no much larger clone is found one base away.

The sequenced sample was naive CD8+ T cells from PBMCs. This specimen's cell subset or site label, interpreted: CD45RA+CCR7+. The sequence was collected from a man between 18 and 29 years old in good health. Some clones in this sample may be carry-over from other donors' samples. Recombination linked TRBV15 to TRBJ2-5; possibly the D gene is TRBD2, per 6 matching bases. The CDR3 protein: CATSRAPGEEETQYF. The DNA is as follows: TGTGCCACCAGCAGGGCACCGGGAGAAGAAGAGACCCAGTACTTC.